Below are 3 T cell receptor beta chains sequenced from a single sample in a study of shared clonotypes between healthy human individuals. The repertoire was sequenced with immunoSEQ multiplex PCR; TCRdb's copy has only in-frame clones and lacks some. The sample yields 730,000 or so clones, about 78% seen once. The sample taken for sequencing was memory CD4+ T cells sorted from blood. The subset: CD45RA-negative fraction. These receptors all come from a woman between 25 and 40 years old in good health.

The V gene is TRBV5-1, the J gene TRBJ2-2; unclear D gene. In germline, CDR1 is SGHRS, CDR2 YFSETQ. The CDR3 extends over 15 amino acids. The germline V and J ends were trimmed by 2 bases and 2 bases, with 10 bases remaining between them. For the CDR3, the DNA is TGCGCCAGCAGCTTCCAGCAGAGAAACACCGGGGAGCTGTTTTTT. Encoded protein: CASSFQQRNTGELFF.

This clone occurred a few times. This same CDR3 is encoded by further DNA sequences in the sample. The CDR3 DNA reads TGCGCCAGCAGCTTGGCTTCAAGCTCCTACAATGAGCAGTTCTTC. Its translation: CASSLASSSYNEQFF. The chain couples TRBV5-1 to TRBJ2-1; D gene ambiguous. CDR1 and CDR2 (germline): SGHRS, YFSETQ. CDR3 length: 15 residues. Trimming took off 0 bases at V and 0 bases at J, with 7 bases between the two ends.

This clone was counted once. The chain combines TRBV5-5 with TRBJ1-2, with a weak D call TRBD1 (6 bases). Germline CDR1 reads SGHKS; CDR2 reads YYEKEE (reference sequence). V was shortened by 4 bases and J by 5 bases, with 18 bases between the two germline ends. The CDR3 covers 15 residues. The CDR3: CASSPNGQILYGYTF. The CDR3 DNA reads TGTGCCAGCAGCCCCAACGGACAGATACTTTATGGCTACACCTTC.